Listed below are T cell receptor beta chains from one sample, sequenced in a study of blood T cell repertoires in COVID-19. TCRdb's table, derived via immunoSEQ multiplex PCR, lists solely in-frame clones and lacks some. The sample shows about 300,000 clones, around 87% of them seen only once. The source material was peripheral blood. The receptors stem from a man aged 65-85 years with acute or convalescent COVID-19. Each CDR3 is given with its conserved first and last residue. Where a row states a size, it is once, few, many or the class of an expanded clone; other rows omit it.

j_call clone_size v_call cdr3_aa
TRBJ2-5 few TRBV7-8 CASSLGASGRYQETQYF
TRBJ1-6 . TRBV27 CASSLRPLTGVPNSPLHF
TRBJ2-1 . TRBV19 CASSISSPYNEQFF
TRBJ2-7 . TRBV28 CASSFYRDVSYEQYF
TRBJ2-1 . TRBV9 CASSVLAGGSYNEQFF
TRBJ2-2 . TRBV7-2 CASSFQTNPGGELFF
TRBJ1-6 . TRBV6-4 CASSLSDRGNSPLHF
TRBJ2-7 . TRBV11-2 CASSLGAGLAIYEQYF
TRBJ2-3 . TRBV28 CASSLGQRGATDTQYF
TRBJ2-7 . TRBV4-1 CASSQDGGYRASGRVYEQYF
TRBJ2-5 . TRBV24-1 CATSDLTGAETQYF
TRBJ1-2 . TRBV4-3 CASSPTTGINYGYTF
TRBJ2-2 . TRBV15 CATSRERAYSGELFF
TRBJ1-5 . TRBV5-8 CASSFVGTAIHSNQPQHF
TRBJ2-3 . TRBV6-5 CASGGRAEDDTQYF
TRBJ1-1 few TRBV19 CASSSILGNTEAFF
TRBJ2-2 . TRBV9 CASSGQGSKRWNTGELFF
TRBJ2-5 . TRBV7-9 CASSLGTVNQETQYF
TRBJ2-1 . TRBV7-2 CASSLRGPRFYNEQFF
TRBJ2-4 . TRBV9 CASSVAGTRGNIQYF
TRBJ1-5 . TRBV27 CASSLSGRGDQPQHF
TRBJ2-1 . TRBV19 CASSIDRTAGEFF
TRBJ1-2 . TRBV4-3 CASSQEKQGYIYGYTF
TRBJ1-5 . TRBV15 CATSRGGGQGASQPQHF
TRBJ1-3 . TRBV2 CASSVSSGNTIYF
TRBJ1-1 . TRBV5-1 CASSLAGGLTEAFF